A selection of T cell receptor beta chains follows, all from one sample in a study of vaccination effects on CD4 cells after COVID-19. Their cognate antigens are unknown. Here immunoSEQ multiplex PCR was the method, and the copy in TCRdb shows in-frame clones only, minus some. The data contain tens of thousands of clones, 70% to 75% of them singletons. Here the sequenced sample was CD4+ T cells from PBMCs cultured with HCoV-NL63 spike peptides, taken after COVID-19 vaccination. These receptors came from a human donor who received a COVID-19 vaccine. Both conserved end residues are part of each CDR3. A D gene is named only where the DNA matches it firmly. The size field is filled for only some rows; it gives once, few, many or a size class.

CDR3aa: CASSPGQDYGYTF
CDR3nt: TGTGCCAGCAGCCCGGGACAGGACTATGGCTACACCTTC
j_gene: TRBJ1-2
abundance: medium-sized
v_gene: TRBV11-2
d_gene: TRBD1

CDR3aa: CASSSPGLVSEQYF
CDR3nt: TGTGCCAGCAGTTCTCCGGGACTAGTTTCCGAGCAGTACTTC
j_gene: TRBJ2-7
abundance: .
v_gene: TRBV6-5
d_gene: TRBD2

CDR3aa: CASSLPTVGRIF
CDR3nt: TGTGCCAGCAGCTTACCCACGGTGGGTAGGATCTTC
j_gene: TRBJ2-1
abundance: .
v_gene: TRBV3-1/TRBV3-2
d_gene: .

CDR3aa: CASSSTLQGPGYTF
CDR3nt: TGTGCCAGCAGCTCAACGTTACAGGGACCTGGCTACACCTTC
j_gene: TRBJ1-2
abundance: .
v_gene: TRBV3-1/TRBV3-2
d_gene: .

CDR3aa: CASLFAETQYF
CDR3nt: TGTGCCAGCCTCTTTGCAGAGACCCAGTACTTC
j_gene: TRBJ2-5
abundance: .
v_gene: TRBV2
d_gene: .

CDR3aa: CASSFGGTNEKLFF
CDR3nt: TGTGCCAGCAGCTTCGGGGGAACTAATGAAAAACTGTTTTTT
j_gene: TRBJ1-4
abundance: .
v_gene: TRBV5-4
d_gene: .

CDR3aa: CATSDPSTSVDNEQFF
CDR3nt: TGTGCCACCAGTGATCCTTCGACTAGCGTCGACAATGAGCAGTTCTTC
j_gene: TRBJ2-1
abundance: .
v_gene: TRBV24-1
d_gene: TRBD2

CDR3aa: CASSMLAGTDTQYF
CDR3nt: TGCGCCAGCAGCATGCTAGCAGGCACAGATACGCAGTATTTT
j_gene: TRBJ2-3
abundance: .
v_gene: TRBV5-1
d_gene: .

CDR3aa: CASSSRAPPMRERSTDTQYF
CDR3nt: TGTGCCAGCAGCTCGAGAGCTCCACCTATGAGGGAGCGCAGCACAGATACGCAGTATTTT
j_gene: TRBJ2-3
abundance: once
v_gene: TRBV5-5
d_gene: .

CDR3aa: CAISETGLNEQFF
CDR3nt: TGTGCCATCAGTGAAACCGGGCTCAATGAGCAGTTCTTC
j_gene: TRBJ2-1
abundance: .
v_gene: TRBV10-3
d_gene: .

CDR3aa: CASRNRGGVLTQYF
CDR3nt: TGTGCCAGCAGGAATAGGGGGGGGGTGCTTACGCAGTATTTT
j_gene: TRBJ2-3
abundance: .
v_gene: TRBV27
d_gene: .

CDR3aa: CASRPTGEETQYF
CDR3nt: TGTGCCAGCCGGCCGACAGGGGAGGAGACCCAGTACTTC
j_gene: TRBJ2-5
abundance: .
v_gene: TRBV19
d_gene: TRBD1